Listed here are 24 T cell receptor beta chains from one sample, sequenced in a study of blood T cell repertoires in COVID-19. Sequencing used immunoSEQ multiplex PCR; TCRdb keeps in-frame clones, though not all of them. The sample has a few hundred thousand clones, roughly nine tenths seen once. Sequencing was carried out using PBMCs or T cells enriched from blood (not recorded which). Receptors originate from a woman younger than 45 who had recovered from COVID-19.

This sequence joins TRBV7-9 and TRBJ2-2; TRBD2 is a possible D gene (5 bases). Trimming left V 0 bases short and J 0 bases short, with 11 bases between. Germline V gives CDR1 SEHNR, CDR2 FQNEAQ (reference sequence). The CDR3 extends over 17 amino acids. The CDR3 sequence: CASSLARGPSNTGELFF. The CDR3 DNA reads TGTGCCAGCAGCTTAGCGCGAGGGCCGTCGAACACCGGGGAGCTGTTTTTT.

This clone was seen once. This chain connects TRBV19 to TRBJ2-6, with D hard to call. Germline V gene data show CDR1 as LNHDA and CDR2 as SQIVND (reference sequence). CDR3 length equals 15 residues. Trimming cost V 1 base and J 1 base, with 5 bases left between them. Here the CDR3 reads CASSIVSSGANVLTF. The CDR3 bases are TGTGCCAGTAGTATAGTGAGTTCTGGGGCCAACGTCCTGACTTTC.

V and J are TRBV28 and TRBJ2-3; D might be TRBD2 (6 bases). Looked up from germline, CDR1 is MDHEN and CDR2 is SYDVKM. V lost 6 bases and J lost 0, with 13 bases in between. This CDR3 comprises 15 residues. The CDR3 sequence: CASREAGKSTDTQYF. CDR3 bases: TGTGCCAGCAGAGAGGCGGGGAAAAGCACAGATACGCAGTATTTT. Drawing the rest from reference TRBV28 and TRBJ2-3, the complete variable domain is DVKVTQSSRYLVKRTGEKVFLECVQDMDHENMFWYRQDPGLGLRLIYFSYDVKMKEKGDIPEGYSVSREKKERFSLILESASTNQTSMYLCASREAGKSTDTQYFGPGTRLTVL.

The V call is TRBV28, the J call TRBJ2-3; TRBD2 matches at 7 bases. This CDR3 comprises 15 residues. The germline V gene has CDR1 MDHEN and CDR2 SYDVKM. Trimming took 3 bases from V and 5 from J; bases not matched to a gene: 8. CDR3 region: CASSFWGRALDTQYF. The CDR3 region has the DNA TGTGCCAGCAGTTTTTGGGGGAGGGCCTTAGATACGCAGTATTTT.

The chain uses TRBV7-3 and TRBJ2-2; D is ambiguous. The CDR3 has 15 amino acids. CDR1 and CDR2 from the germline V gene are SGHTA and FQGTGA. Trimming cost V 4 bases and J 6 bases, with 15 bases left between them. The CDR3 nucleotides are TGTGCCAGCAGCTCGCGGATCAGTCCGGCCGGGGAGCTGTTTTTT. Translated, it gives CASSSRISPAGELFF.

The rearrangement links TRBV28 to TRBJ1-1, with 7 positions matching TRBD1. This CDR3 is built from 15 residues. CDR1 is MDHEN and CDR2 is SYDVKM in the germline V gene. After removal of 0 bases from V and 1 base from J, the junction contained 2 bases not matched to a gene. CDR3 bases: TGTGCCAGCAGTTTATGGACAGGGAAGAACACTGAAGCTTTCTTT. Encoded protein: CASSLWTGKNTEAFF.

The chain joins TRBV12-3 or TRBV12-4 to TRBJ2-1; D is uncertain. This CDR3 is built from 11 residues. Deletions cut 4 bases from V and 9 bases from J, with 7 bases between. For the CDR3, the DNA is TGTGCCAGCAGTTCCCGCGCTGAGCAGTTCTTC. Its protein product is CASSSRAEQFF.

This clone appeared a few times. The chain links TRBV28 to TRBJ1-1, with 9 nucleotides matching TRBD1. The V gene's germline CDR1 is MDHEN and CDR2 SYDVKM. The ends lost 5 bases at V and 4 bases at J; junction bases unmatched: 8. This CDR3 is 15 amino acids long. The CDR3 reads CASSRPGQGITEAFF. CDR3 DNA: TGTGCCAGCAGTCGACCGGGACAGGGTATCACTGAAGCTTTCTTT.

The chain is built from TRBV24-1 and TRBJ1-1; 7 bases align to TRBD1. V trimming: 4 bases; J trimming: 0 bases; junction bases outside the gene matches: 16. The CDR3 has 19 amino acids. The germline V gene encodes CDR1 KGHDR and CDR2 SFDVKD. The CDR3 loop reads CATSEYRQGIHLMNTEAFF. CDR3 bases: TGTGCCACCAGTGAATACAGACAGGGTATCCACCTGATGAACACTGAAGCTTTCTTT.

The chain recombines TRBV6-5 with TRBJ2-7; D is unresolved. CDR3 length equals 11 residues. Germline lookup yields CDR1 MNHEY and CDR2 SVGAGI. Trimming shortened V by 7 bases and J by 7 bases, and 11 bases separated the two germline ends. Here the CDR3 reads CASNVIREQYF. In nucleotides, the CDR3 is TGTGCCAGCAACGTTATCAGAGAGCAGTACTTC.

The chain employs TRBV30 and TRBJ2-5; TRBD2 agrees at 11 bases. J was trimmed by 3 bases and V by 0 bases; bases with no gene match: 6. There are 16 residues in the CDR3. From germline, CDR1 is GTSNPN and CDR2 SVGIG (reference sequence). CDR3 region: CAWSVIMTSGEETQYF. DNA of the CDR3: TGTGCCTGGAGTGTAATTATGACTAGCGGGGAAGAGACCCAGTACTTC. Variable domain in full (rest from reference TRBV30 and TRBJ2-5): SQTIHQWPATLVQPVGSPLSLECTVEGTSNPNLYWYRQAAGRGLQLLFYSVGIGQISSEVPQNLSASRPQDRQFILSSKKLLLSDSGFYLCAWSVIMTSGEETQYFGPGTRLLVL.

V usage is TRBV18 and J usage is TRBJ2-3, with 9 bases matching TRBD1. The CDR3 is made up of 15 amino acids. Germline CDR1 is KGHSH and CDR2 is LQKENI. Germline trimming cut 6 bases from V and 2 bases from J; bases unmatched to any gene: 6. Written as DNA, the CDR3 is TGTGCCAGCTCGCTACAGGGGGCCTACACAGATACGCAGTATTTT. Residues: CASSLQGAYTDTQYF.

V is TRBV28 and J is TRBJ1-5, with D possibly matching TRBD1 (6 bases). Germline V gene sequence: CDR1 MDHEN, CDR2 SYDVKM. V was clipped by 5 bases and J by 1 base, with 9 bases between them. The CDR3 extends over 14 amino acids. CDR3 sequence: CASSADSSNQPQHF. The CDR3 nucleotides read TGTGCCAGCAGTGCGGACAGCAGCAATCAGCCCCAGCATTTT.

This chain uses TRBV24-1 with TRBJ2-1; 12 nucleotides align to TRBD2. The CDR3 length is 15 residues. After removal of 3 bases from V and 6 bases from J, the junction contained 2 bases not matched to a gene. The germline V gene encodes CDR1 KGHDR and CDR2 SFDVKD. The CDR3 sequence: CATSDKTSGSNEQFF. Written as DNA, the CDR3 is TGTGCCACCAGTGATAAGACTAGCGGGAGCAATGAGCAGTTCTTC.

The V call is TRBV7-9, the J call TRBJ1-1, with 8 bases fitting TRBD1. The germline V gene has CDR1 SEHNR and CDR2 FQNEAQ (reference sequence). The CDR3 consists of 16 residues. The trim removed 1 base at V and 0 bases at J, leaving 4 bases unmatched. The CDR3 loop is CASSLVGQGMNTEAFF. CDR3 coding DNA: TGTGCCAGCAGCTTAGTCGGACAGGGAATGAACACTGAAGCTTTCTTT.

This chain joins TRBV7-3 and TRBJ2-3; 9 bases line up with TRBD2. The CDR3 is 15 amino acids. V lost 1 base and J lost 3; bases outside the gene matches: 2. CDR1 and CDR2 from the germline V gene are SGHTA and FQGTGA. In DNA form, the CDR3 reads TGTGCCAGCAGCTTAATAGCGGGGGCGACAGATACGCAGTATTTT. This gives the protein CASSLIAGATDTQYF.

The chain is built from TRBV18 and TRBJ2-7, with a weak D call TRBD1 (6 bases). Germline CDR1 reads KGHSH; CDR2 reads LQKENI. The CDR3 is 15 amino acids. V lost 5 bases and J 2 bases, leaving 16 bases between the germline ends. Written as DNA, the CDR3 is TGTGCCAGCTCAAAAGACAGGACCCCAGCCTACGAGCAGTACTTC. This codes for CASSKDRTPAYEQYF.

J is TRBJ1-2 and V is TRBV28; 7 bases map to TRBD1. V was pared by 8 bases and J by 4 bases, with 4 bases of the junction left unmatched. The germline V gene encodes CDR1 MDHEN and CDR2 SYDVKM. The CDR3 length is 12 residues. The CDR3 DNA follows: TGTGCCAGCCGCGGGACAGTCTATGGCTACACCTTC. Residues: CASRGTVYGYTF.

The chain recombines TRBV6-2 or TRBV6-3 with TRBJ2-1, with TRBD2 matching over 14 bases. J was trimmed by 8 bases and V by 0 bases; bases with no gene match: 0. The CDR3 loop spans 15 amino acids. Germline CDR1 is MNHEY and CDR2 is SVGEGT. The CDR3 DNA follows: TGTGCCAGCAGTTACTCGGGACTAGCGGGGGATGAGCAGTTCTTC. This sequence encodes CASSYSGLAGDEQFF.

The chain has TRBV3-1 (or the pseudogene TRBV3-2) and TRBJ2-3; 7 nucleotides align to TRBD2. CDR3 size: 21 residues. The ends lost 4 bases at V and 0 bases at J; junction bases unmatched: 22. Germline V CDR1 and CDR2: LGHDT, YNNKEL (reference sequence). This chain's CDR3 is CASSRYTRGGIPLRSTDTQYF. The CDR3 DNA follows: TGTGCCAGCAGCCGTTATACTCGCGGGGGTATACCCTTGAGGAGCACAGATACGCAGTATTTT.

The chain has TRBV6-5 and TRBJ2-7, with 10 bases that match TRBD1. Germline V gives CDR1 MNHEY, CDR2 SVGAGI. This CDR3 region has 15 residues. V trimming: 6 bases; J trimming: 2 bases; junction bases outside the gene matches: 7. The CDR3, as DNA: TGTGCCAGCAGCAGACGGGACAGGGGTACCTACGAGCAGTACTTC. It specifies CASSRRDRGTYEQYF.

The chain recombines TRBV28 with TRBJ1-4; D remains ambiguous. CDR1 is MDHEN and CDR2 is SYDVKM in the germline V gene. This CDR3 has 15 residues. Trimming took 6 bases from V and 0 from J, leaving 11 bases between them. The CDR3 DNA is TGTGCCAGCAGGGAAGGCGGCGCAACTAATGAAAAACTGTTTTTT. Translation: CASREGGATNEKLFF.

This chain links TRBV2 with TRBJ1-1; D is ambiguous. The germline V gene encodes CDR1 SNHLY and CDR2 FYNNEI. V lost 5 bases and J lost 4, with 8 bases in between. The CDR3 covers 12 residues. CDR3 sequence (DNA): TGTGCCAGCAGTATTTCCGGCACTGAAGCTTTCTTT. It is translated as CASSISGTEAFF. Full variable domain (missing parts from reference TRBV2 and TRBJ1-1): EPEVTQTPSHQVTQMGQEVILRCVPISNHLYFYWYRQILGQKVEFLVSFYNNEISEKSEIFDDQFSVERPDGSNFTLKIRSTKLEDSAMYFCASSISGTEAFFGQGTRLTVV.

The chain recombines TRBV9 with TRBJ2-1, with a tentative D call TRBD2 (5 bases). V dropped 4 bases and J dropped 2 bases, with 16 bases sitting between them. The CDR3 is 16 amino acids. Germline CDR1 reads SGDLS; CDR2 reads YYNGEE. This CDR3 reads CASSPHAGSTYNEQFF. The DNA for the CDR3 is TGTGCCAGCAGCCCCCATGCGGGCTCGACCTACAATGAGCAGTTCTTC.